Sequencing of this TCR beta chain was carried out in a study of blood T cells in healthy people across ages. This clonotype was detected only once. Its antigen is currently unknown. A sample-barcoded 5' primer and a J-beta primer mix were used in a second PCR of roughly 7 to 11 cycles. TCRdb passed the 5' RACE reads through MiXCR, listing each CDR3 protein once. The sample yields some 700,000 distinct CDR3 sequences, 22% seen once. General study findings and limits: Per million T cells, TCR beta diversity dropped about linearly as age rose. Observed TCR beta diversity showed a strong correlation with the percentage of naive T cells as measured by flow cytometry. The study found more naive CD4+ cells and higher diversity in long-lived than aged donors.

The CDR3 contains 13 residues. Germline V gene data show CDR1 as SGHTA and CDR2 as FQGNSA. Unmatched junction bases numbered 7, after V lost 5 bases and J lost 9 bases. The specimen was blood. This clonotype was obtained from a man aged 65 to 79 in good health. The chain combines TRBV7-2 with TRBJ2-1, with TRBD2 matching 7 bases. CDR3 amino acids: CASSQEAGREQFF. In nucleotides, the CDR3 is TGTGCCAGCAGCCAGGAAGCGGGACGTGAGCAGTTCTTC.